This TCR beta chain stems from a study of T cells after yellow fever vaccination. CDR3 length equals 12 residues. Germline lookup yields CDR1 DFQATT and CDR2 SNEGSKA (reference sequence). TCR cDNA, made by 5'RACE template switching, carried an added universal primer site and UMIs. TCRdb itself ran the 5' RACE reads through MiXCR, one entry per CDR3 protein. The table has some 560,000 distinct CDR3 sequences, 15% to 20% seen once. The chain couples TRBV20-1 to TRBJ2-1; D is unresolved. This TCR was sampled from a man aged 25-45 years who received the YFV17D yellow fever vaccine. Sequencing used PBMCs, obtained 15 days after the yellow fever booster vaccination. For the CDR3, the DNA is TGCAGCTTGAGCGACTCCTACAATGAGCAGTTCTTC. Translated: CSLSDSYNEQFF.